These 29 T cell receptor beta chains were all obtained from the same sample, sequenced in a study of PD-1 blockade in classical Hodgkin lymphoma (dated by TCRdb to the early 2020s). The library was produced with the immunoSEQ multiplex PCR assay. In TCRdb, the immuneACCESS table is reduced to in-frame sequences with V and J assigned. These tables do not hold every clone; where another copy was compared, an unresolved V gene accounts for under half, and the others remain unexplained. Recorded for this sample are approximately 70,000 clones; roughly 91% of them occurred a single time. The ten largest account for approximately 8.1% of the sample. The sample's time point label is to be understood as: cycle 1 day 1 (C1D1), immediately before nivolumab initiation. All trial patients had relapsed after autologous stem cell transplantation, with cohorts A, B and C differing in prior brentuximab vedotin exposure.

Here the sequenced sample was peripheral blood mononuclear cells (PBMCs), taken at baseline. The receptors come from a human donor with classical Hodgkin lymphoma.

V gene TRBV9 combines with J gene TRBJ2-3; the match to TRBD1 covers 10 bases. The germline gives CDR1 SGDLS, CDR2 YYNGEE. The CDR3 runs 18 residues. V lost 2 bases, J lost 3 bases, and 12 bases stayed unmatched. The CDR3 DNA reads TGTGCCAGCAGCGTTCTTCCCGGGACAGGGGATCGAACAGATACGCAGTATTTT. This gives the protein CASSVLPGTGDRTDTQYF.

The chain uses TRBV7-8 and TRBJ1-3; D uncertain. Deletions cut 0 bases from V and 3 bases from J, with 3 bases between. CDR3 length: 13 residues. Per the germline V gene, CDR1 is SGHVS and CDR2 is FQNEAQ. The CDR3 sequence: CASSLAGGNTIYF. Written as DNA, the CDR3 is TGTGCCAGCAGCTTAGCAGGTGGAAACACCATATATTTT.

Here the CDR3 DNA reads TGTGCCAGCACCCCCTTATATGCACAGGGCACCTATGGCTACACCTTC. Protein sequence: CASTPLYAQGTYGYTF. The rearrangement links TRBV27 to TRBJ1-2, with D possibly TRBD1 on 6 matching bases. Trimming cost V 7 bases and J 4 bases, with 22 bases left between them. This CDR3 comprises 16 residues. CDR1 and CDR2 from the germline V gene are MNHEY and SMNVEV (reference sequence).

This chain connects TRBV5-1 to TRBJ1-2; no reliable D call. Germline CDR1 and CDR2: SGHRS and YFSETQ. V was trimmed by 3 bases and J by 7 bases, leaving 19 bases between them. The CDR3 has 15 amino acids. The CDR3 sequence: CASSWASTPAGGYTF. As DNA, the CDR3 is TGCGCCAGCAGCTGGGCCTCGACCCCGGCGGGTGGCTACACCTTC.

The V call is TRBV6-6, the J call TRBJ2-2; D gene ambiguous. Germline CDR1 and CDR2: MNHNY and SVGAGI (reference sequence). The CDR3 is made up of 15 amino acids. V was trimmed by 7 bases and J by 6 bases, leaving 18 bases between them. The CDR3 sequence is CASKNLGSGAGELFF. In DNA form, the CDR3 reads TGTGCCAGCAAGAATTTGGGATCGGGTGCCGGGGAGCTGTTTTTT.

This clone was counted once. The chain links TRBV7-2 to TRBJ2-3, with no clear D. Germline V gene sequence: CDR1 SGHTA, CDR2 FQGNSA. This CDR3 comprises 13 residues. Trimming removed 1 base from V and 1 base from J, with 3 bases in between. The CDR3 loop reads CASSLGGTDTQYF. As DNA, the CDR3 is TGTGCCAGCAGCTTAGGAGGCACAGATACGCAGTATTTT.

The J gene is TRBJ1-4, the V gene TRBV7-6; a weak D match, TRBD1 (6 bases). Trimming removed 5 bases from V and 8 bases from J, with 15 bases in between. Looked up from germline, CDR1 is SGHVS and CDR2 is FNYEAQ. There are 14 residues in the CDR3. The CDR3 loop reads CASSPGQGPEKLFF. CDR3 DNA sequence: TGTGCCAGCAGCCCTGGGCAGGGGCCGGAAAAACTGTTTTTT.

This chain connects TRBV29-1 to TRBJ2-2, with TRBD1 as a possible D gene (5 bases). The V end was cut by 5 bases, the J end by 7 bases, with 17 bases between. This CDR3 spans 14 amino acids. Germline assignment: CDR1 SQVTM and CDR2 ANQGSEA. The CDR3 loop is CSVKGFRVDGELFF. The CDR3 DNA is TGCAGCGTTAAAGGTTTCAGGGTGGACGGGGAGCTGTTTTTT.

For the CDR3, the DNA is TGTGCCGAAACGGTGGACATTGAGCAGTTCTTC. Translation gives CAETVDIEQFF. This rearrangement joins TRBV7-9 to TRBJ2-1; D is perhaps TRBD1 (5 bases). The CDR3 extends over 11 amino acids. The germline V and J ends were trimmed by 11 bases and 9 bases, with 14 bases remaining between them. The germline V gene has CDR1 SEHNR and CDR2 FQNEAQ (reference sequence).

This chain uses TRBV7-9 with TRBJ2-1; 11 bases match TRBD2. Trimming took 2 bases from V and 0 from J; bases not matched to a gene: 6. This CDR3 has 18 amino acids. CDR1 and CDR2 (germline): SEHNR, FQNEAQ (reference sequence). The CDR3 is CASSLKTSGATSYNEQFF. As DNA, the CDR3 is TGTGCCAGCAGCTTAAAGACTAGCGGGGCGACCTCCTACAATGAGCAGTTCTTC. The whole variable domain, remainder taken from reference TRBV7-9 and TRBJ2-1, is DTGVSQNPRHKITKRGQNVTFRCDPISEHNRLYWYRQTLGQGPEFLTYFQNEAQLEKSRLLSDRFSAERPKGSFSTLEIQRTEQGDSAMYLCASSLKTSGATSYNEQFFGPGTRLTVL.

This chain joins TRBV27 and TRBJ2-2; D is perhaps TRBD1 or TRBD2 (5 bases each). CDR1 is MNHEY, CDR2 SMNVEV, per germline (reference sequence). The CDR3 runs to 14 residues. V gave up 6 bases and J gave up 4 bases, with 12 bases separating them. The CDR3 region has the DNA TGTGCCAGCAGATTGGGGGTGGGCACCGGGGAGCTGTTTTTT. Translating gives CASRLGVGTGELFF.

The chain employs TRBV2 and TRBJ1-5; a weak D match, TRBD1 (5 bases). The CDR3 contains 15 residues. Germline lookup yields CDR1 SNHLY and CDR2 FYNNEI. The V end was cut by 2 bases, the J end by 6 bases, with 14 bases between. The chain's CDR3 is CASSESEGRRQPQHF. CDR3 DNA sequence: TGTGCCAGCAGTGAATCCGAGGGGAGACGTCAGCCCCAGCATTTT.

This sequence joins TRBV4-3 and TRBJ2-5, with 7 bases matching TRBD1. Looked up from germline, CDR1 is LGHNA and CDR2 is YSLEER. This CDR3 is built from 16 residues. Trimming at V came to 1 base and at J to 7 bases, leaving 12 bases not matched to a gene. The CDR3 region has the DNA TGCGCCAGCAGCCAAGGGTGGACTCCGCAGGGGGTGACCCAGTACTTC. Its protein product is CASSQGWTPQGVTQYF.

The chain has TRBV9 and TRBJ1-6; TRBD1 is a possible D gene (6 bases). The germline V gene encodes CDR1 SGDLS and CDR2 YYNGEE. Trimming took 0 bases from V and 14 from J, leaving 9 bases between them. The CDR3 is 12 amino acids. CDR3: CASSVEGGALHF. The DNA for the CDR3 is TGTGCCAGCAGCGTAGAAGGGGGGGCCCTCCACTTT.

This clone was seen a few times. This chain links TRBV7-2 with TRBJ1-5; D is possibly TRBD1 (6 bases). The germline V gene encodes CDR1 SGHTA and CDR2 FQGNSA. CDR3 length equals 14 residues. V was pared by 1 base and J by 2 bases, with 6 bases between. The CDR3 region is CASSLGQGNQPQHF. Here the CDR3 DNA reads TGTGCCAGCAGCTTAGGACAGGGCAATCAGCCCCAGCATTTT.

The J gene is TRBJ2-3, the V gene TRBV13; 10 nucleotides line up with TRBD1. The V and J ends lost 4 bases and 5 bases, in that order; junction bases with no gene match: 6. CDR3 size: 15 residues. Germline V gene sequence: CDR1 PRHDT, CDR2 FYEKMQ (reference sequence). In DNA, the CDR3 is TGTGCCAGCAGCTCTGACAGGGGGCGGATAGATACGCAGTATTTT. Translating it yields CASSSDRGRIDTQYF. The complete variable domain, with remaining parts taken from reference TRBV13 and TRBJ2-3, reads AAGVIQSPRHLIKEKRETATLKCYPIPRHDTVYWYQQGPGQDPQFLISFYEKMQSDKGSIPDRFSAQQFSDYHSELNMSSLELGDSALYFCASSSDRGRIDTQYFGPGTRLTVL.

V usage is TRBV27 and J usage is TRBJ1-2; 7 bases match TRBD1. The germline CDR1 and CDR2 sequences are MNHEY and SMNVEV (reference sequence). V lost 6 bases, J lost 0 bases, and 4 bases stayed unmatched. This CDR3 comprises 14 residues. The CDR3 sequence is CASSPQGTNYGYTF. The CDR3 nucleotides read TGTGCCAGCAGCCCACAGGGGACTAACTATGGCTACACCTTC.

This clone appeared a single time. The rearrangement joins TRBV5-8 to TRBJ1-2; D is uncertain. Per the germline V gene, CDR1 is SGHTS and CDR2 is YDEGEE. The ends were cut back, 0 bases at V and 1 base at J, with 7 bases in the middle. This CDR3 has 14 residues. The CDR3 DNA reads TGTGCCAGCAGCTTGGCCGAGGTTAACTATGGCTACACCTTC. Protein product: CASSLAEVNYGYTF.

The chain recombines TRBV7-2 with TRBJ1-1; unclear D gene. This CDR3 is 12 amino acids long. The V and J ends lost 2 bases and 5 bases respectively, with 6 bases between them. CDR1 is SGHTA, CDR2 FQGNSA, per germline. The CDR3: CASSLYNTEAFF. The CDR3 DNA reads TGTGCCAGCAGCTTATATAATACTGAAGCTTTCTTT.

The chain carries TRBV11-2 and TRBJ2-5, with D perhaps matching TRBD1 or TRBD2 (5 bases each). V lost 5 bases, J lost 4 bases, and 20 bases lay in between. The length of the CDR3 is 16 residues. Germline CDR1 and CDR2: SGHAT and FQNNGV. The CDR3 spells CASSQGGEGIGETQYF. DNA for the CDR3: TGTGCCAGCAGCCAAGGTGGTGAGGGGATCGGAGAGACCCAGTACTTC.

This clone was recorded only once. The CDR3 DNA follows: TGTGCCGGATTTTCGGGACTTCTATCCTCCTACGAGCAGTACTTC. Its protein product is CAGFSGLLSSYEQYF. This sequence joins TRBV27 and TRBJ2-7; perhaps TRBD2 as D (6 bases). CDR1 and CDR2 (germline): MNHEY, SMNVEV (reference sequence). The CDR3 sequence is 15 residues long. Deletions cut 11 bases from V and 0 bases from J, with 20 bases between.

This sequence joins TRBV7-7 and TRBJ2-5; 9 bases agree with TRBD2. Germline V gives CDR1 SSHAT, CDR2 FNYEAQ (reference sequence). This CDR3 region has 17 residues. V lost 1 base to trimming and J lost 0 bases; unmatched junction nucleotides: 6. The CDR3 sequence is CASSLVVTSGYQETQYF. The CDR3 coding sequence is TGTGCCAGCAGCTTAGTAGTGACTAGCGGATACCAAGAGACCCAGTACTTC.

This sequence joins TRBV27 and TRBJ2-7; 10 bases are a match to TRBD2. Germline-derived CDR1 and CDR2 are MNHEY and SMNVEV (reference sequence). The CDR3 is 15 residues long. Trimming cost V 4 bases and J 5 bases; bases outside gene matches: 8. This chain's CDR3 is CASSWIAGGSDEQYF. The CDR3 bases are TGTGCCAGCAGTTGGATAGCGGGAGGTAGTGACGAGCAGTACTTC.

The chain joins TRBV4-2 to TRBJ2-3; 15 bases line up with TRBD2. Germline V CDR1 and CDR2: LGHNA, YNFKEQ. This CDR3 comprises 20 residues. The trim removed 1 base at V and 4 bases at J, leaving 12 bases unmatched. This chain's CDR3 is CASSQGAGLAGGPGADTQYF. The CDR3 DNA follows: TGTGCCAGCAGCCAAGGCGCAGGACTAGCGGGAGGGCCTGGGGCAGATACGCAGTATTTT.

The DNA for the CDR3 is TGTGCCTGGAGGGGGAGAGGGGAGCAGTACTTC. Translation gives CAWRGRGEQYF. The gene calls are TRBV30 and TRBJ2-7, with a tentative D call TRBD2 (5 bases). Trimming left V 3 bases short and J 7 bases short, with 10 bases between. The CDR3 is 11 residues long. Germline CDR1 is GTSNPN and CDR2 is SVGIG (reference sequence). Looking up the rest from reference TRBV30 and TRBJ2-7 gives the full variable domain: SQTIHQWPATLVQPVGSPLSLECTVEGTSNPNLYWYRQAAGRGLQLLFYSVGIGQISSEVPQNLSASRPQDRQFILSSKKLLLSDSGFYLCAWRGRGEQYFGPGTRLTVT.

As DNA, the CDR3 is TGCGCCAGCAGCCAAGTAGACCAGGGGTTAGCAGAGACCCAGTACTTC. Residues: CASSQVDQGLAETQYF. The rearrangement joins TRBV4-1 to TRBJ2-5, with a tentative D call TRBD1 (6 bases). The CDR3 runs to 16 residues. V lost 1 base to trimming and J lost 4 bases, with 16 bases between them. CDR1 and CDR2 (germline): MGHRA, YSYEKL.

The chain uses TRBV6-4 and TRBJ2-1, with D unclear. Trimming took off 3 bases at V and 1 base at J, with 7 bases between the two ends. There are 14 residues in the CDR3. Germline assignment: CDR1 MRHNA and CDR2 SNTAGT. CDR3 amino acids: CASSERMSYNEQFF. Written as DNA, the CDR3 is TGTGCCAGCAGTGAACGGATGTCCTACAATGAGCAGTTCTTC.

In DNA, the CDR3 is TGTGCCAGCAGTTTACGAGAACAAAGGGACAATGAGCAGTTCTTC. Translated: CASSLREQRDNEQFF. The rearrangement joins TRBV27 to TRBJ2-1; D remains ambiguous. The CDR3 is 15 amino acids. From germline, CDR1 is MNHEY and CDR2 SMNVEV (reference sequence). With 2 bases removed from V and 5 bases from J, the gap between germline ends came to 13 bases.

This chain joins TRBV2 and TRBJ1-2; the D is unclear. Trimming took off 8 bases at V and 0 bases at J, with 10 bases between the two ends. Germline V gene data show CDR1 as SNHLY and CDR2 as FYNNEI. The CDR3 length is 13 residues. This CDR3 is CASGREANYGYTF. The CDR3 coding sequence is TGTGCCAGCGGACGGGAGGCTAACTATGGCTACACCTTC.